The T cell receptor (beta chain) described here comes from a study of blood T cell repertoires in COVID-19. Study-wide background: Acute and convalescent COVID-19 specimens originated in the United States, Italy and Spain. The analysed material was cDNA or gDNA that came from T cells, B-cell-depleted T cells, or PBMCs.

In the authors' workflow: The assay estimated nucleated cells by amplifying reference gene primers. The table came from immunoSEQ multiplex PCR; TCRdb's copy has only in-frame clones and leaves some out. V and J calls and clone size are given by that table; D and trimming were obtained from the DNA. This sample carries some 230,000 clones, around 83% of them seen once, and the ten largest clones take around 0.97%. Trimming at V came to 4 bases and at J to 7 bases, leaving 9 bases not matched to a gene. Per germline, CDR1 MDHEN and CDR2 SYDVKM. The CDR3 sequence is 16 residues long. The origin of this receptor is a man aged 35 to 55 with acute or convalescent COVID-19. This chain connects TRBV28 to TRBJ2-1; TRBD2 matches 11 bases. Material: peripheral blood. Written as DNA, the CDR3 is TGTGCCAGCAGTTCTAGCGGGGGGTATAGGTGGAATGAGCAGTTCTTC. Amino acids: CASSSSGGYRWNEQFF.